These 21 T cell receptor beta chains originate from one sample sequenced in a study of early stage breast cancer tumors. Only in-frame clones appear in the TCRdb table, and some are missing; sequencing was by immunoSEQ multiplex PCR. The table lists around 25,000 clones, roughly 67% of them singletons. Sequencing was performed on breast tumor tissue. The source of these receptors is a person in their sixties or seventies with breast cancer.

This clone showed up just a few times. This chain uses TRBV7-2 with TRBJ2-5; no clear D gene. The length of the CDR3 is 13 residues. Trimming pared 2 bases from V and 1 base from J, leaving 5 bases between. Germline CDR1 and CDR2: SGHTA and FQGNSA. CDR3 residues: CASSLSVQETQYF. The DNA of the CDR3 is TGTGCCAGCAGCTTAAGCGTCCAAGAGACCCAGTACTTC.

This rearrangement joins TRBV5-4 to TRBJ2-1; TRBD2 matches 8 bases. V trimming: 4 bases; J trimming: 10 bases; junction bases outside the gene matches: 7. The CDR3 is made up of 13 amino acids. Germline values: CDR1 SGHNT, CDR2 YYREEE (reference sequence). CDR3: CASSPSGRGEQFF. The CDR3 DNA sequence: TGTGCCAGCAGCCCGAGCGGGAGAGGCGAGCAGTTCTTC.

CDR3 residues: CASNDPAGVFEQYF. The DNA for the CDR3 is TGTGCCAGCAATGACCCAGCGGGAGTATTCGAGCAGTACTTC. The V gene is TRBV28, the J gene TRBJ2-7; 8 bases are shared with TRBD2. CDR3 length: 14 amino acids. The V and J ends lost 7 bases and 6 bases, in that order; junction bases with no gene match: 11. Germline values: CDR1 MDHEN, CDR2 SYDVKM.

The chain links TRBV4-3 to TRBJ1-2; D gene ambiguous. CDR1 and CDR2 (germline): LGHNA, YSLEER. V was cut by 2 bases and J by 3 bases, with 10 bases left in between. The CDR3 has 14 residues. The CDR3 nucleotides are TGCGCCAGCAGCCAAAACACCGGGGACTATGGCTACACCTTC. This codes for CASSQNTGDYGYTF.

This chain joins TRBV14 and TRBJ2-3; weak D call: TRBD2 (6 bases). Germline V CDR1 and CDR2: SGHDN, FVKESK. This CDR3 has 15 residues. The V gene lost 3 bases and the J gene lost 4 bases, with 14 bases spanning the gap. The CDR3 DNA sequence: TGTGCCAGCAGCCACAACGGGAGCGTCCCAGATACGCAGTATTTT. Translating it yields CASSHNGSVPDTQYF.

This sequence joins TRBV30 and TRBJ2-1; 9 bases match TRBD1. The germline gives CDR1 GTSNPN, CDR2 SVGIG (reference sequence). Unmatched junction bases numbered 8, after V lost 7 bases and J lost 7 bases. This CDR3 is 13 amino acids long. The CDR3 is CALGQGLGNEQFF. DNA for the CDR3: TGTGCCTTAGGACAGGGGCTGGGGAATGAGCAGTTCTTC.

The chain is built from TRBV4-3 and TRBJ2-7; 9 positions agree with TRBD1. This CDR3 has 15 residues. Unmatched junction bases numbered 8, after V lost 4 bases and J lost 4 bases. Germline assignment: CDR1 LGHNA and CDR2 YSLEER. The CDR3 bases are TGCGCCAGCAGCCCCACACAGGGGGCCTATTACGAGCAGTACTTC. Its translation is CASSPTQGAYYEQYF.

The chain couples TRBV5-1 to TRBJ2-2; 9 nucleotides line up with TRBD1. Germline V gene lookup returns CDR1 SGHRS and CDR2 YFSETQ. This CDR3 contains 14 residues. Unmatched junction bases numbered 4, after V lost 4 bases and J lost 6 bases. CDR3 DNA: TGCGCCAGCAGCGGGGACAGGGCCCCCGGGGAGCTGTTTTTT. Translating gives CASSGDRAPGELFF.

This clone was recorded many times. V usage is TRBV5-8 and J usage is TRBJ1-1; unclear D gene. V lost 0 bases and J lost 2, with 8 bases in between. Germline V lookup: CDR1 SGHTS, CDR2 YDEGEE. This CDR3 is built from 14 residues. The CDR3 loop is CASSLGTGNTEAFF. CDR3 DNA: TGTGCCAGCAGCTTGGGAACGGGAAACACTGAAGCTTTCTTT.

This clone has at least ten counts. CDR3 residues: CASSYQGSWGYTF. DNA for the CDR3: TGTGCCAGCAGTTATCAGGGTTCTTGGGGCTACACCTTC. The rearrangement joins TRBV6-4 to TRBJ1-2; TRBD1 might be the D (5 bases). V dropped 5 bases and J dropped 8 bases, with 15 bases sitting between them. From germline, CDR1 is MRHNA and CDR2 SNTAGT. The CDR3 covers 13 residues.

The V gene is TRBV19, the J gene TRBJ2-7; TRBD1 is a possible D gene (6 bases). The CDR3 is 14 amino acids. The germline CDR1 and CDR2 sequences are LNHDA and SQIVND (reference sequence). V was pared by 4 bases and J by 9 bases, with 19 bases between. The CDR3 region has the DNA TGTGCCAGTAGTACCCTAGGGGGTGGGGTCGCGCAGTACTTC. Protein product: CASSTLGGGVAQYF.

Regarding this clone: The same CDR3 arises from other DNA sequences in this sample as well. V usage is TRBV11-2 and J usage is TRBJ1-4; D unclear. The CDR3 has 14 residues. CDR1 is SGHAT and CDR2 is FQNNGV in the germline V gene. The V gene lost 5 bases and the J gene lost 7 bases, with 14 bases spanning the gap. The CDR3 reads CASSPRWGGEKLFF. CDR3 coding DNA: TGTGCCAGCAGCCCCAGATGGGGAGGTGAAAAACTGTTTTTT.

J is TRBJ2-5 and V is TRBV9, with 7 bases aligning to TRBD1. The CDR3 extends over 15 amino acids. Trimming removed 4 bases from V and 2 bases from J; junction bases left unmatched: 8. Germline-derived CDR1 and CDR2 are SGDLS and YYNGEE. CDR3 sequence reads: CASSLRGQEQETQYF. As DNA, the CDR3 is TGTGCCAGCAGCCTCCGAGGACAGGAACAAGAGACCCAGTACTTC.

The rearrangement links TRBV28 to TRBJ2-2; the D is unclear. Between the trimmed V and J ends, which lost 10 bases and 4 bases, there was a span of 4 bases. The CDR3 length is 10 residues. The germline V gene encodes CDR1 MDHEN and CDR2 SYDVKM. The CDR3 is CATSTGELFF. The CDR3 region has the DNA TGTGCCACCTCCACCGGGGAGCTGTTTTTT.

V and J are TRBV29-1 and TRBJ2-5; 7 bases match TRBD1. Trimming cost V 5 bases and J 5 bases; bases outside gene matches: 5. CDR1 and CDR2 from the germline V gene are SQVTM and ANQGSEA. CDR3 length equals 12 residues. CDR3 in amino acids: CSVFTGAETQYF. In DNA, the CDR3 is TGCAGCGTTTTTACAGGGGCGGAGACCCAGTACTTC.

The V gene is TRBV10-3, the J gene TRBJ2-2; 7 bases are a match to TRBD1. Trimming at V came to 5 bases and at J to 3 bases, leaving 6 bases not matched to a gene. Germline V gives CDR1 ENHRY, CDR2 SYGVKD. This CDR3 is built from 15 residues. This CDR3 is CAISLDRTYTGELFF. The CDR3 bases are TGTGCCATCAGTCTGGACAGGACTTACACCGGGGAGCTGTTTTTT.

The chain combines TRBV27 with TRBJ2-3; D might be TRBD2 (6 bases). With 2 bases removed from V and 0 bases from J, the gap between germline ends came to 12 bases. The CDR3 runs 16 residues. The germline V gene encodes CDR1 MNHEY and CDR2 SMNVEV (reference sequence). CDR3: CASSLLSGVSTDTQYF. DNA of the CDR3: TGTGCCAGCAGTTTACTATCGGGAGTTAGCACAGATACGCAGTATTTT.

The chain employs TRBV9 and TRBJ2-1, with 7 bases that match TRBD2. The germline gives CDR1 SGDLS, CDR2 YYNGEE. J gave up 9 bases and V 0 bases, and 12 bases lay outside the gene matches. This CDR3 comprises 16 residues. The CDR3 protein is CASSVAISLAVGEQFF. In DNA form, the CDR3 reads TGTGCCAGCAGCGTAGCTATCAGCCTAGCGGTCGGTGAGCAGTTCTTC.

This clone is medium-sized (0.01 to 0.1%) in the sample. This chain connects TRBV7-6 to TRBJ2-3, with D maybe TRBD2 (5 bases). Per germline, CDR1 SGHVS and CDR2 FNYEAQ. The CDR3 has 15 amino acids. The V and J ends lost 5 bases and 10 bases respectively, with 22 bases between them. This chain's CDR3 is CASSPQAEAAAAQYF. The CDR3 DNA reads TGTGCCAGCAGCCCACAAGCGGAGGCCGCGGCGGCGCAGTATTTT. The variable domain in full, completed from reference TRBV7-6 and TRBJ2-3, reads GAGVSQSPRYKVTKRGQDVALRCDPISGHVSLYWYRQALGQGPEFLTYFNYEAQQDKSGLPNDRFSAERPEGSISTLTIQRTEQRDSAMYRCASSPQAEAAAAQYFGPGTRLTVL.

Only a few counts were recorded for this clone. This chain links TRBV13 with TRBJ2-7, with a possible D match to TRBD2 (6 bases). Deletions cut 5 bases from V and 0 bases from J, with 11 bases between. Germline CDR1 is PRHDT and CDR2 is FYEKMQ (reference sequence). This CDR3 comprises 14 residues. In DNA form, the CDR3 reads TGTGCCAGCAGCACACTAGCCGGCTCCTACGAGCAGTACTTC. This translates into CASSTLAGSYEQYF.

This clone has only one observation. The chain has TRBV7-6 and TRBJ1-5; maybe TRBD1 (5 bases). The V end lost 1 base, the J end lost 2 bases, and 21 bases lay between the germline ends. CDR3 length: 19 amino acids. Germline values: CDR1 SGHVS, CDR2 FNYEAQ. The DNA for the CDR3 is TGTGCCAGCAGCTTAGAGGCACCCCACAAGGGGCCGGGCAATCAGCCCCAGCATTTT. It yields the protein CASSLEAPHKGPGNQPQHF.